The sample holds a few counts of the clone carrying this T cell receptor (beta chain). Its specificity is not known. Time point: patch test 2, 6 weeks after DPC sensitization. The treatment is: therapeutic diphenylcyclopropenone sensitization with weekly scalp DPC. The donor pool consisted of alopecia patients aged 18 to 70 years, considered suitable for DPC. The data are from a study of human T cells and chemical hapten exposure. Study-wide points: Expanded TCRs produced significantly more large CDR3 similarity clusters than controls did. The study found that DPC sensitization did not change TCRs above 1 in 1000 frequency.

Library construction involved attaching unique molecular identifiers to individual cDNA molecules, which allowed quantitative, reproducible TCR counting. TCRdb re-called the RACE reads through MiXCR, storing one row per CDR3 protein. The sample holds 80,000 to 95,000 distinct CDR3 sequences, approximately 11% seen once. From germline, CDR1 is MNHEY and CDR2 SVGAGI. This CDR3 is 14 amino acids long. Deletions cut 5 bases from V and 6 bases from J, with 17 bases between. The specimen was whole blood, collected in connection with sensitization to the hapten diphenylcyclopropenone (DPC). The rearrangement joins TRBV6-5 to TRBJ2-7; D remains unclear. The receptor was isolated from a man aged 40-50 years with alopecia areata. Some clones in this sample may be carry-over from other donors' samples. The CDR3, as DNA: TGTGCCAGCAGTAACCCACCCTCTTATTTCGAGCAGTACTTC. Translation gives CASSNPPSYFEQYF.